This is a list of T cell receptor beta chains from one sample in a study of technical replicates of blood from a few donors. Data came from immunoSEQ multiplex PCR; TCRdb stores just in-frame clones and leaves some out. Of 55,000 to 65,000 clones in the sample, approximately 97% were seen once. The sequencing input was T cells isolated from PBMCs. These receptors came from a human donor in good health. CDR3s leave out the opening cysteine and the closing phenylalanine or tryptophan. Each record gives: V gene, CDR3 length, J gene, D gene, CDR3 protein. D genes are given only for firm matches.

TRBV18	16	TRBJ2-7	-	ASSPQRFSHRNYYEQY
TRBV30	13	TRBJ1-1	TRBD1	AWSPGTGMNTEAF
TRBV7-9	13	TRBJ2-2	-	ASSLVRSNTGELF
TRBV5-1	13	TRBJ2-7	-	ASSYRAVASYEQY
TRBV10-2	10	TRBJ1-5	-	ASSDGGRPQH
TRBV7-6	15	TRBJ1-4	TRBD1	ASSPGGQALKEEKLF
TRBV7-6	13	TRBJ2-3	TRBD2	ASSLKFGLADTQY
TRBV6-1	12	TRBJ1-4	-	ASREPTTNEKLF
TRBV20-1	9	TRBJ2-7	TRBD1	SAADRDEQY
TRBV4-1	14	TRBJ1-3	-	ASSLDPHDSGNTIY
TRBV6-5	12	TRBJ2-5	TRBD1	ASSRYRGQETQY
TRBV27	12	TRBJ2-2	-	ASSLQGNTGELF
TRBV9	13	TRBJ1-1	-	ASSVDGRGDTEAF
TRBV30	11	TRBJ1-3	-	AYSGSSGNTIY
TRBV25-1	13	TRBJ2-2	-	ASSEYQTGVGELF
TRBV27	10	TRBJ2-5	-	ASSRDTETQY
TRBV4-2	14	TRBJ1-5	-	ASSQDMQGGNQPQH
TRBV6-5	10	TRBJ2-2	-	ASSRNTGELF
TRBV5-1	16	TRBJ2-3	TRBD2	ASSLGLAGGVRTDTQY
TRBV18	16	TRBJ2-7	TRBD2	ASSLNEASGRDAYEQY
TRBV6-5	13	TRBJ2-3	-	ASSYLGQDEDTQY
TRBV6-6	11	TRBJ1-1	-	ASLRGSNTEAF
TRBV28	14	TRBJ2-3	-	ASTTTGLLHLVTQY
TRBV11-2	11	TRBJ1-2	TRBD1	ASSPRTGLGYT
TRBV11-2	13	TRBJ2-1	-	ASSLSRMAYNEQF
TRBV7-3	11	TRBJ1-1	TRBD1	ASSLTGITEAF
TRBV29-1	14	TRBJ1-1	-	SVEVRGGIRNTEAF
TRBV7-9	12	TRBJ2-1	-	ASIGGGASNEQF
TRBV11-2	16	TRBJ2-2	TRBD1	ASSLGFPTGRWTGELF
TRBV10-2	13	TRBJ2-5	TRBD2	ASREGGGAGETQY
TRBV9	17	TRBJ1-1	TRBD1	ASSARTGTGGGRKTEAF
TRBV5-1	15	TRBJ2-1	TRBD2	ASSLDNTGGIYNEQF
TRBV27	12	TRBJ1-5	TRBD1	ASEETGGYQPQH
TRBV6-1	13	TRBJ2-2	-	ASGRDTTNTGELF
TRBV25-1	14	TRBJ1-1	-	ASSEISFTPRPGAF
TRBV10-3	17	TRBJ1-2	TRBD1	AISESRSRDRVTNYGYT
TRBV18	12	TRBJ1-5	-	ASSPSDSNQPQH
TRBV28	11	TRBJ2-5	-	ASSPSGPETQY
TRBV4-2	14	TRBJ1-6	TRBD1	ASSQAPGQDNSPLH
TRBV5-1	11	TRBJ2-5	-	ASSLDPGETQY
TRBV27	16	TRBJ1-5	TRBD1	ASSFTIPGTELGKPQH
TRBV19	12	TRBJ1-1	TRBD1	ASSIWTGSTEAF